The TCR beta chain described here comes from a study of blood T cell repertoires in COVID-19. Whole-study context: Samples came from the United States, Italy and Spain, spanning acute and convalescent COVID-19. The cDNA or gDNA used as material had been derived from T cells, B-cell-depleted T cells, or PBMCs.

Per the original methods: Scientists estimated how many nucleated cells there were by amplifying reference gene primers. Sequencing was performed with immunoSEQ multiplex PCR; in TCRdb, only in-frame clones are kept and a portion is missing. The DNA gave D and trimming, while V, J and clone size come from that table. The sample holds approximately 240,000 clones; about 83% are singletons and the top ten take 1.3%. It was during active infection that Seattle patients were enrolled and then longitudinally followed. The TCR sequence derives from a woman in her twenties or thirties with COVID-19, enrolled during active disease. Input material: peripheral blood.

The CDR3 nucleotides read TGTGCCAGCAGTTTAGACAGGGGAGGCCGGTATGGCTACACCTTC. Translating gives CASSLDRGGRYGYTF. V usage is TRBV27 and J usage is TRBJ1-2, with TRBD1 identical over 8 bases. The CDR3 has 15 amino acids. CDR1 and CDR2 (germline): MNHEY, SMNVEV (reference sequence). J lost 5 bases, V lost 2 bases, and 7 bases had no gene match.